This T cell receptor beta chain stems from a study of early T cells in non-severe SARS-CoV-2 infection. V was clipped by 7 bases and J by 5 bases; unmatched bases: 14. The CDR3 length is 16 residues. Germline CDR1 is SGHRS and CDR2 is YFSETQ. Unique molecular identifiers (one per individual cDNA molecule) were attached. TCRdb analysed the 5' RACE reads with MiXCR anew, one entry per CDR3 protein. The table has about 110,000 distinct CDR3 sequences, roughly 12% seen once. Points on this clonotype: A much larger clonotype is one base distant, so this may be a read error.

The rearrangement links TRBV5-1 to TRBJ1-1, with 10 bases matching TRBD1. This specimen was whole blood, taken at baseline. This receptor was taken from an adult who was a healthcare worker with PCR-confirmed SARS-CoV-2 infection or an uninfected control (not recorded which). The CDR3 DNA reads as TGCGCCAGCCGCGCGGAGACAGGGGGCTTCGGAACTGAAGCTTTCTTT. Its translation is CASRAETGGFGTEAFF.